This T cell receptor beta chain stems from a study of T cells after yellow fever vaccination. Across the study: Where fractions had low cell numbers, libraries were prepared from them with the SMART-Seq v4 Ultra Low Input RNA kit.

UMIs were added to TCR cDNA along with a universal primer site when it was made by 5'RACE template switching. Using its own MiXCR run on the 5' RACE reads, TCRdb lists one record per CDR3 protein. The data contain 310,000 or so distinct CDR3 sequences, roughly 3.5% of them singletons. CDR3 length equals 15 residues. V shed 0 bases and J shed 7 bases, with 13 bases lying between them. Germline V gene data show CDR1 as MGHRA and CDR2 as YSYEKL. This clonotype was detected only a few times. The receptor's source is a man aged 18-30 years who received the YFV17D yellow fever vaccine. This specimen consisted of PBMCs, obtained on the day of the yellow fever booster vaccination. The rearrangement links TRBV4-1 to TRBJ2-1; the D gene is possibly TRBD2 (7 bases). The CDR3 loop is CASSQDPGGGNEQFF. The CDR3 coding sequence is TGCGCCAGCAGCCAAGACCCGGGGGGCGGGAATGAGCAGTTCTTC.